These 27 T cell receptor beta chains originate from one sample sequenced in a study of OX40 agonist ivuxolimab in advanced cancers. The repertoire was sequenced with immunoSEQ multiplex PCR; TCRdb's copy has only in-frame clones and lacks some. Found here are approximately 81,000 clones, roughly 80% of them singletons; the top ten hold roughly 4.6%. Sequenced here: CD4+ or CD8+ T cells sorted from blood, sampled in a trial of the OX40 agonist ivuxolimab. All receptors come from an adult with an advanced solid tumor such as melanoma, head and neck, liver or kidney cancer.

The chain carries TRBV5-6 and TRBJ2-2; D call uncertain. V dropped 2 bases and J dropped 6 bases, with 5 bases sitting between them. Germline V lookup: CDR1 SGHDT, CDR2 YYEEEE. The CDR3 is 12 amino acids. For the CDR3, the DNA is TGTGCCAGCAGCTTTATTCCCGGGGAGCTGTTTTTT. Amino acids: CASSFIPGELFF.

The chain recombines TRBV29-1 with TRBJ2-7; tentatively, D is TRBD2 (6 bases). CDR1 and CDR2 (germline): SQVTM, ANQGSEA. V lost 7 bases and J 5 bases, leaving 12 bases between the germline ends. This CDR3 contains 11 residues. CDR3: CSAGRGNEQYF. The DNA of the CDR3 is TGCAGCGCCGGCCGGGGGAACGAGCAGTACTTC.

The chain carries TRBV7-2 and TRBJ2-1; D call uncertain. CDR3 length: 14 residues. The germline V gene encodes CDR1 SGHTA and CDR2 FQGNSA. V was trimmed by 3 bases and J by 1 base, leaving 7 bases between them. The CDR3 spells CASSFDSSYNEQFF. CDR3 nucleotides: TGTGCCAGCAGCTTTGATAGTTCCTACAATGAGCAGTTCTTC.

The V gene is TRBV12-5, the J gene TRBJ1-6; 10 bases agree with TRBD1. The CDR3 consists of 22 residues. V lost 3 bases to trimming and J lost 4 bases; unmatched junction nucleotides: 21. Per the germline V gene, CDR1 is LGHNT and CDR2 is FRNRAP. The CDR3 DNA is TGTGCTAGTGGTTTACCTTTACCTCGGGACAGGGGCCCATTATCGTATAATTCACCCCTCCACTTT. Amino acids: CASGLPLPRDRGPLSYNSPLHF.

The J gene is TRBJ1-2, the V gene TRBV6-1, with a possible D match to TRBD1 (5 bases). The germline gives CDR1 MNHNS, CDR2 SASEGT. CDR3 length equals 15 residues. V was cut by 9 bases and J by 5 bases, with 22 bases left in between. CDR3 nucleotide sequence: TGTGCCAGGGGGCGGGCGGGAAACCTGGGGTATGGCTACACCTTC. Translating gives CARGRAGNLGYGYTF.

This chain connects TRBV7-9 to TRBJ2-5, with 10 nucleotides matching TRBD2. Germline V lookup: CDR1 SEHNR, CDR2 FQNEAQ (reference sequence). V lost 2 bases and J lost 5; bases outside the gene matches: 8. The CDR3 is made up of 16 amino acids. CDR3 in amino acids: CASSLLGSGGAETQYF. The CDR3 nucleotides read TGTGCCAGCAGCTTATTGGGAAGCGGGGGGGCGGAGACCCAGTACTTC.

The chain recombines TRBV5-5 with TRBJ1-2; D not certain. The V gene's germline CDR1 is SGHKS and CDR2 YYEKEE (reference sequence). Trimming shortened V by 0 bases and J by 4 bases, and 7 bases separated the two germline ends. The CDR3 totals 13 residues. CDR3 amino acids: CASSLGVTYGYTF. The CDR3 DNA is TGTGCCAGCAGCTTGGGAGTTACCTATGGCTACACCTTC.

This chain joins TRBV7-9 and TRBJ2-7; 7 positions match TRBD2. Germline V gives CDR1 SEHNR, CDR2 FQNEAQ (reference sequence). The CDR3 covers 13 residues. V was pared by 1 base and J by 4 bases, with 1 base of the junction left unmatched. The CDR3 protein is CASSLELAYEQYF. CDR3 in DNA: TGTGCCAGCAGCTTAGAACTAGCGTACGAGCAGTACTTC.

The rearrangement links TRBV14 to TRBJ2-7; the match to TRBD1 covers 9 bases. In germline, CDR1 is SGHDN, CDR2 FVKESK. The V segment lost 4 bases and the J segment 1 base; nucleotides outside the gene matches: 5. This CDR3 contains 15 residues. CDR3 nucleotides: TGTGCCAGCAGCCGTCTGGGACAGGGTTCCTACGAGCAGTACTTC. Protein sequence: CASSRLGQGSYEQYF. The full variable domain, in which reference TRBV14 and TRBJ2-7 provide the parts outside the CDR3, is EAGVTQFPSHSVIEKGQTVTLRCDPISGHDNLYWYRRVMGKEIKFLLHFVKESKQDESGMPNNRFLAERTGGTYSTLKVQPAELEDSGVYFCASSRLGQGSYEQYFGPGTRLTVT.

The rearrangement links TRBV7-3 to TRBJ1-1, with D possibly being TRBD1 (6 bases). This CDR3 has 15 residues. Trimming removed 0 bases at V and 1 base at J, with 9 bases between. CDR1 and CDR2 (germline): SGHTA, FQGTGA. CDR3 nucleotide sequence: TGTGCCAGCAGCTTAACGGGGGCGAGGAACACTGAAGCTTTCTTT. Protein sequence: CASSLTGARNTEAFF.

V is TRBV5-1 and J is TRBJ2-5; D unclear. CDR3 length: 14 residues. Germline CDR1 SGHRS, CDR2 YFSETQ. Trimming stripped 0 bases from V and 5 bases from J, with 11 bases between. DNA of the CDR3: TGCGCCAGCAGCTTGGGGACCTTCATCGAGACCCAGTACTTC. It yields the protein CASSLGTFIETQYF.

V is TRBV4-1 and J is TRBJ1-5, with D unclear. Germline CDR1 reads MGHRA; CDR2 reads YSYEKL. Trimming took 0 bases from V and 2 from J, leaving 8 bases between them. This CDR3 is 15 amino acids long. The CDR3 here is CASSQDTGRNQPQHF. The CDR3 DNA sequence: TGCGCCAGCAGCCAAGATACCGGGCGCAATCAGCCCCAGCATTTT.

The chain recombines TRBV5-1 with TRBJ1-2, with D tentatively TRBD1 (5 bases). This CDR3 region has 16 residues. Germline CDR1 is SGHRS and CDR2 is YFSETQ. V lost 1 base to trimming and J lost 1 base, with 14 bases between them. The CDR3 reads CASSLYGTTLNYGYTF. Written as DNA, the CDR3 is TGCGCCAGCAGCTTGTACGGGACCACACTTAACTATGGCTACACCTTC.

This clone was detected only once. The DNA of the CDR3 is TGTGCCAGCAGTGAATGGGGACAGCCCTATGGCTACACCTTC. It specifies CASSEWGQPYGYTF. V and J are TRBV6-1 and TRBJ1-2; 7 bases are shared with TRBD1. The CDR3 contains 14 residues. V dropped 2 bases and J dropped 4; count of bases not matched to a gene: 4. CDR1 is MNHNS, CDR2 SASEGT, per germline.

The chain couples TRBV6-5 to TRBJ1-1, with D uncertain. V was clipped by 0 bases and J by 7 bases, with 12 bases between them. This CDR3 spans 14 amino acids. CDR1 is MNHEY and CDR2 is SVGAGI in the germline V gene. The CDR3 is CASSYSSDRIEAFF. Written as DNA, the CDR3 is TGTGCCAGCAGTTACTCTTCGGATAGAATTGAAGCTTTCTTT.

This clone occurred once. This chain uses TRBV11-3 with TRBJ2-4, with D possibly being TRBD1 (6 bases). Trimming took off 5 bases at V and 5 bases at J, with 13 bases between the two ends. This CDR3 spans 14 amino acids. Germline V CDR1 and CDR2: SGHNT, YENEEA. The CDR3 DNA sequence: TGTGCCAGCAGCCCTGGGGACACCCAAAACATTCAGTACTTC. Encoded protein: CASSPGDTQNIQYF.

This chain joins TRBV7-3 and TRBJ2-7, with D possibly matching TRBD2 (6 bases). The germline V and J ends were trimmed by 0 bases and 9 bases, with 24 bases remaining between them. CDR3 length: 17 amino acids. The germline V gene encodes CDR1 SGHTA and CDR2 FQGTGA. The CDR3, as DNA: TGTGCCAGCAGCTTAACCTTCGGGATTAGGCGGGGACCCCGGCAGTACTTC. Residues: CASSLTFGIRRGPRQYF.

The genes are TRBV7-2 and TRBJ2-7, with a possible D match to TRBD1 (6 bases). Germline V lookup: CDR1 SGHTA, CDR2 FQGNSA. Trimming took 1 base from V and 0 from J, leaving 10 bases between them. The CDR3 runs to 15 residues. CDR3 sequence reads: CASSLGPGASYEQYF. In nucleotides, the CDR3 is TGTGCCAGCAGCTTAGGACCAGGGGCCTCCTACGAGCAGTACTTC.

This clone came up a few times. The chain joins TRBV7-2 to TRBJ2-2; possibly TRBD1 for D (5 bases). CDR1 and CDR2 (germline): SGHTA, FQGNSA. With 6 bases removed from V and 1 base from J, the gap between germline ends came to 9 bases. This CDR3 has 14 amino acids. CDR3 loop: CASRQQVNTGELFF. The CDR3 DNA sequence: TGTGCCAGCAGACAACAGGTGAACACCGGGGAGCTGTTTTTT.

The chain links TRBV2 to TRBJ2-5, with TRBD1 as a possible D gene (7 bases). The germline CDR1 and CDR2 sequences are SNHLY and FYNNEI. This CDR3 spans 15 amino acids. Trimming stripped 3 bases from V and 7 bases from J, with 18 bases between. The CDR3 DNA sequence: TGTGCCAGCAGTGAGGTCAGGGGGACCGGGGGGACCCAGTACTTC. This sequence encodes CASSEVRGTGGTQYF.

The rearrangement joins TRBV19 to TRBJ1-4; perhaps TRBD1 as D (5 bases). The V end lost 1 base, the J end lost 6 bases, and 12 bases lay between the germline ends. This CDR3 contains 15 residues. Germline CDR1 LNHDA, CDR2 SQIVND (reference sequence). The CDR3 sequence is CASSIGGLNYEKLFF. The CDR3 region has the DNA TGTGCCAGTAGTATAGGGGGGTTAAATTATGAAAAACTGTTTTTT.

The V gene is TRBV7-2, the J gene TRBJ1-2, with 7 bases that match TRBD1. V was pared by 5 bases and J by 5 bases, with 11 bases of the junction left unmatched. Looked up from germline, CDR1 is SGHTA and CDR2 is FQGNSA. This CDR3 region has 15 residues. CDR3 amino acids: CASSRDRLNRYGYTF. The CDR3, as DNA: TGTGCCAGCAGCCGGGACAGACTAAATCGGTATGGCTACACCTTC.

The chain is built from TRBV2 and TRBJ2-5, with D unresolved. The CDR3 covers 14 residues. V was cut by 4 bases and J by 1 base, with 10 bases left in between. From germline, CDR1 is SNHLY and CDR2 FYNNEI. CDR3 DNA: TGTGCCAGCAGTGCGTCGGACCCCCAAGAGACCCAGTACTTC. Protein sequence: CASSASDPQETQYF.

This chain uses TRBV5-4 with TRBJ2-5; 10 nucleotides align to TRBD2. V shed 0 bases, J shed 6 bases, and the junction held 8 bases outside the gene matches. CDR1 and CDR2 (germline): SGHNT, YYREEE (reference sequence). This CDR3 region has 16 residues. The CDR3 nucleotides read TGTGCCAGCAGCTTGGGGGGAGCGGGAGGGGACCAGACCCAGTACTTC. It specifies CASSLGGAGGDQTQYF.

The V gene is TRBV6-5, the J gene TRBJ1-2; D is unresolved. The CDR3 extends over 14 amino acids. CDR1 is MNHEY, CDR2 SVGAGI, per germline. Trimming removed 5 bases at V and 8 bases at J, with 18 bases between. The DNA of the CDR3 is TGTGCCAGCAGTCCCGTAGGCTCATGGATAGGCTACACCTTC. This sequence encodes CASSPVGSWIGYTF.

The chain is built from TRBV7-6 and TRBJ1-2; no reliable D call. Germline values: CDR1 SGHVS, CDR2 FNYEAQ. Trimming stripped 5 bases from V and 2 bases from J, with 18 bases between. The length of the CDR3 is 16 residues. The CDR3 DNA sequence: TGTGCCAGCAGCATATTACCCGATGAGGGAAACTATGGCTACACCTTC. Protein sequence: CASSILPDEGNYGYTF.

The gene calls are TRBV29-1 and TRBJ1-1; the match to TRBD1 covers 8 bases. J was trimmed by 7 bases and V by 6 bases; bases with no gene match: 7. Germline CDR1 and CDR2: SQVTM and ANQGSEA. CDR3 length equals 12 residues. In DNA, the CDR3 is TGCAGCGTAAGAGGACAGGGTGGTGAAGCTTTCTTT. This gives the protein CSVRGQGGEAFF.